This T cell receptor (beta chain) emerged from a study of memory CD4+ T cells and cytomegalovirus serostatus. General observations from the study: Suggested: most of the CMV-linked TCR signature lies in CD4+ memory cells. Each of approximately 70 CMV-associated TCRbeta sequences occurred in one to five individuals.

Single viable CD3+CD4+CD8-CD45RO+ cells were sorted as the memory CD4+ T cells. Notes on this clone: What it recognizes is unknown.

The table came from immunoSEQ multiplex PCR; TCRdb's copy has only in-frame clones and leaves some out. The sample comprises more than 35,000 clones, around 80% of which are singletons, and approximately 5% rests with the top ten. V was shortened by 4 bases and J by 4 bases, with 13 bases between the two germline ends. This CDR3 is built from 14 residues. Germline assignment: CDR1 SNHLY and CDR2 FYNNEI. Source material: memory CD4+ T cells from blood. The V gene is TRBV2, the J gene TRBJ1-1; tentative D call: TRBD1 (6 bases). This TCR derives from an adult in good health and CMV-seropositive. CDR3 residues: CASSVRGQSTEAFF. CDR3 DNA sequence: TGTGCCAGCAGTGTTAGAGGACAGAGCACTGAAGCTTTCTTT.